Here is one TCR beta chain with its context. Its antigen target is currently unknown. No base qualities exist here, and no much larger clone lies one base off it. These data originate in a study of T-cell reconstitution after alpha-beta-depleted transplantation in children (dated by TCRdb to about 2016). As for the study more broadly: Using TCR repertoire profiling, the study quantitatively followed how T-cell immune reconstitution unfolded in children after TCRalphabeta/CD19-depleted allogeneic hematopoietic cell transplantation. What the research found in general, with its limitations: The apparently early alphabetaT-cell count recovery about two months after transplant was reportedly dependent on only several hundred rapidly expanded clones derived from non-depleted graft cells. Over subsequent months, a decline in hyperexpanded clone frequencies was noted, and after one year, T-cell counts and TCRbeta diversity were mostly ascribed to newly produced T cells. The high TCRbeta diversity at day 60 in some patients was ascribed to recipient T cells and intrathymic progenitors that had survived conditioning.

The method was PCR. The instrument given in TCRdb is Illumina HiSeq 2500. TCR library preparation used molecular barcoding, with unique molecular identifiers applied to normalize quantification of the TCRbeta repertoire. TCRdb reprocessed the public reads (quality trimming at Q25 with fastp, clone calling with MiXCR) and kept in-frame beta chains. Every CDR3 protein is listed once, alongside the most common genes and DNA of its rows. The sample data list hundreds of thousands of distinct CDR3 sequences, and approximately 14% of these were observed just once. The leading ten clones occupy roughly 0.77% of the sample. From the cysteine through the phenylalanine, the CDR3 covers 14 amino acids. Only the CDR3 DNA stays, 42 bases, in frame from base 1. The germline V gene supplies CDR1 MGHRA and CDR2 YSYEKL. Germline trimming amounts to 8 bases on V and 6 bases on J, with 7 as the count of junction bases outside the gene matches.

The treatment or condition label, read with the paper, signifies: allogeneic hematopoietic cell transplantation with graft depleted of TCRalphabeta T cells and CD19 B cells. TCRalphabeta/CD19-depleted allogeneic hematopoietic cell grafts were given to the transplant recipients, all of whom were children. Sample: PBMCs, taken before TCRalphabeta/CD19-depleted stem cell transplant. The sequence joins TRBV4-1 to TRBJ2-2, with 9 bases aligning to TRBD2. This sequence was found in a girl aged 2 to 9 with congenital amegakaryocytic thrombocytopenia, due to receive a stem cell transplant. The CDR3 reads CASAGLARSGELFF. The DNA sequence follows: TGCGCCAGCGCCGGACTAGCGAGGTCCGGGGAGCTGTTTTTT.